The 27 T cell receptor beta chains below all came from one sample that was sequenced in a study of Ad26.COV2.S vaccination and SARS-CoV-2 variants. Noted treatment: over 15 received Ad26.COV2.S at low or high dose, single or two shots; about 5 received placebo; per-sample allocation not given. Following the first vaccine or placebo injection, samples were taken on day 63. Assay used: immunoSEQ multiplex PCR; TCRdb lists only in-frame clones, some missing. The sample yields over 250,000 clones, around 87% seen once. The sample consisted of peripheral blood, taken in a trial of Ad26.COV2.S vaccine versus placebo. The receptors derive from a person aged 18-60 years who received the Ad26.COV2.S COVID-19 vaccine or a placebo.

The chain joins TRBV9 to TRBJ2-3, with 9 nucleotides matching TRBD2. Germline-derived CDR1 and CDR2 are SGDLS and YYNGEE. V gave up 6 bases and J gave up 5 bases; unmatched junction bases: 10. The CDR3 is 15 residues long. CDR3 DNA: TGTGCCAGCACCCCATGGAGCGGGGGGCAAGATACGCAGTATTTT. Translation: CASTPWSGGQDTQYF.

The gene calls are TRBV13 and TRBJ2-7; 7 nucleotides agree with TRBD2. The germline V gene encodes CDR1 PRHDT and CDR2 FYEKMQ (reference sequence). CDR3 length equals 16 residues. With V trimmed by 5 bases and J by 2 bases, 12 bases remained unmatched. This chain's CDR3 is CASSPGNGGSPYEQYF. The CDR3 region has the DNA TGTGCCAGCAGCCCAGGGAACGGGGGGTCTCCCTACGAGCAGTACTTC.

The DNA of the CDR3 is TGTGCCAGCAGTGACGCTTTACGCTCCTACGAGCAGTACTTC. It is translated as CASSDALRSYEQYF. The chain uses TRBV6-4 and TRBJ2-7, with D hard to call. This CDR3 region has 14 residues. Germline V gives CDR1 MRHNA, CDR2 SNTAGT. V dropped 2 bases and J dropped 0 bases, with 8 bases sitting between them.

The chain uses TRBV29-1 and TRBJ2-3; 9 bases fit TRBD1. Germline trimming cut 4 bases from V and 2 bases from J; bases unmatched to any gene: 7. The length of the CDR3 is 15 residues. Germline values: CDR1 SQVTM, CDR2 ANQGSEA. CDR3 amino acids: CSVAEGTGFTDTQYF. The CDR3 nucleotides are TGCAGCGTTGCGGAAGGGACAGGGTTCACAGATACGCAGTATTTT.

The chain combines TRBV11-2 with TRBJ2-3; tentative D call: TRBD2 (7 bases). The CDR3 has 17 residues. CDR1 is SGHAT, CDR2 FQNNGV, per germline. Trimming cost V 1 base and J 1 base, with 15 bases left between them. The CDR3 nucleotides are TGTGCCAGCAGCTTAGGGGGGGGCTTTACCCGCACAGATACGCAGTATTTT. Translating it yields CASSLGGGFTRTDTQYF.

This clone has only one observation. The chain joins TRBV4-1 to TRBJ1-2; 7 bases are shared with TRBD1. J gave up 8 bases and V 5 bases, and 14 bases lay outside the gene matches. The CDR3 extends over 15 amino acids. Germline CDR1 and CDR2: MGHRA and YSYEKL. CDR3 DNA sequence: TGCGCCAGCAGCAGCGCCCAGACAGGGATGGGCGGCTACACCTTC. Its translation is CASSSAQTGMGGYTF.

This chain joins TRBV28 and TRBJ1-5; 10 nucleotides line up with TRBD1. After removal of 5 bases from V and 2 bases from J, the junction contained 3 bases not matched to a gene. Looked up from germline, CDR1 is MDHEN and CDR2 is SYDVKM. The CDR3 is 15 amino acids. The CDR3 coding sequence is TGTGCCAGCAGTCCGGGGACAGGGGGCAATCAGCCCCAGCATTTT. Translation: CASSPGTGGNQPQHF.

The chain combines TRBV10-3 with TRBJ2-1, with 13 bases aligning to TRBD2. Trimming took 2 bases from V and 6 from J; bases not matched to a gene: 7. From germline, CDR1 is ENHRY and CDR2 SYGVKD. This CDR3 spans 17 amino acids. CDR3 coding DNA: TGTGCCATCAGTGAGCCCGGACTAGCGGGAGCCCCCAATGAGCAGTTCTTC. Amino acid sequence: CAISEPGLAGAPNEQFF.

The rearrangement joins TRBV6-2 or TRBV6-3 to TRBJ2-7; 8 positions match TRBD1. The CDR3 runs 15 residues. Germline loops: CDR1 MNHEY, CDR2 SVGEGT. With 3 bases clipped from V and 3 bases from J, the junction kept 7 bases outside the gene matches. The CDR3 sequence is CASSYFDRGVYEQYF. The CDR3 coding sequence is TGTGCCAGCAGTTATTTCGACAGGGGAGTCTACGAGCAGTACTTC.

The rearrangement joins TRBV7-2 to TRBJ1-2, with 8 bases fitting TRBD1. Trimming cost V 4 bases and J 8 bases; bases outside gene matches: 9. The CDR3 is 14 residues long. CDR1 SGHTA and CDR2 FQGNSA come from the germline V gene. The CDR3 coding sequence is TGTGCCAGCAGCTCGAGCCAGGGGGCGGGCGGCTACACCTTC. It specifies CASSSSQGAGGYTF. Complete variable domain (other parts from reference TRBV7-2 and TRBJ1-2): GAGVSQSPSNKVTEKGKDVELRCDPISGHTALYWYRQSLGQGLEFLIYFQGNSAPDKSGLPSDRFSAERTGGSVSTLTIQRTQQEDSAVYLCASSSSQGAGGYTFGSGTRLTVV.

This chain uses TRBV7-3 with TRBJ2-3; no firm D call. Trimming took 2 bases from V and 1 from J, leaving 7 bases between them. The CDR3 runs to 14 residues. In germline, CDR1 is SGHTA, CDR2 FQGTGA. CDR3 sequence reads: CASSLGQGTDTQYF. Here the CDR3 DNA reads TGTGCCAGCAGCTTAGGCCAGGGCACAGATACGCAGTATTTT.

CDR3 sequence (DNA): TGTGCCAGCAGCCAAGATAGGACCCCGGGGGCTTACCGGGGCTACACCTTC. It specifies CASSQDRTPGAYRGYTF. V gene TRBV3-1 (or the pseudogene TRBV3-2) combines with J gene TRBJ1-2; tentative D call: TRBD1 (6 bases). Germline CDR1 and CDR2: LGHDT and YNNKEL (reference sequence). Trimming removed 0 bases at V and 8 bases at J, with 22 bases between. The CDR3 contains 17 residues.

V usage is TRBV7-8 and J usage is TRBJ2-3, with 8 positions matching TRBD2. CDR1 and CDR2 from the germline V gene are SGHVS and FQNEAQ. J gave up 2 bases and V 0 bases, and 7 bases lay outside the gene matches. This CDR3 has 17 amino acids. The CDR3 DNA follows: TGTGCCAGCAGCTTAGCGCTAACTAGCGGACCCACAGATACGCAGTATTTT. Its protein product is CASSLALTSGPTDTQYF.

V is TRBV29-1 and J is TRBJ2-7; possible D gene TRBD1, 5 bases. The CDR3 contains 13 residues. Per the germline V gene, CDR1 is SQVTM and CDR2 is ANQGSEA. V was cut by 2 bases and J by 1 base, with 9 bases left in between. The CDR3 is CSVEFPGSYEQYF. In DNA, the CDR3 is TGCAGCGTTGAATTCCCAGGGTCCTACGAGCAGTACTTC.

V is TRBV6-2 or TRBV6-3 and J is TRBJ1-4; no clear D. CDR3 length: 13 amino acids. Germline assignment: CDR1 MNHEY and CDR2 SVGEGT. The V end was cut by 0 bases, the J end by 7 bases, with 6 bases between. The DNA for the CDR3 is TGTGCCAGCAGTTACTCGAAGGGTGAAAAACTGTTTTTT. Translation gives CASSYSKGEKLFF.

This chain uses TRBV9 with TRBJ1-2; unclear D gene. The V end lost 4 bases, the J end lost 5 bases, and 12 bases lay between the germline ends. From germline, CDR1 is SGDLS and CDR2 YYNGEE. CDR3 size: 13 residues. The DNA of the CDR3 is TGTGCCAGCAGCCTTGATAATATGTATGGCTACACCTTC. Residues: CASSLDNMYGYTF.

The chain links TRBV3-1 (or the pseudogene TRBV3-2) to TRBJ2-7; no clear D gene. There are 13 residues in the CDR3. The germline V gene has CDR1 LGHDT and CDR2 YNNKEL (reference sequence). V lost 0 bases and J 3 bases, leaving 6 bases between the germline ends. The CDR3 loop reads CASSQEHFYEQYF. The CDR3 DNA sequence: TGTGCCAGCAGCCAAGAACACTTCTACGAGCAGTACTTC.

V usage is TRBV19 and J usage is TRBJ2-3; D is ambiguous. This CDR3 has 13 amino acids. V gave up 8 bases and J gave up 3 bases, with 12 bases separating them. Germline V gene data show CDR1 as LNHDA and CDR2 as SQIVND (reference sequence). CDR3 DNA sequence: TGTGCCAGTTCCCCAGCTGGGACAGATACGCAGTATTTT. Protein product: CASSPAGTDTQYF.

The rearrangement joins TRBV3-1 (or the pseudogene TRBV3-2) to TRBJ2-4, with a weak D call TRBD2 (5 bases). The V end lost 0 bases, the J end lost 7 bases, and 10 bases lay between the germline ends. The CDR3 consists of 14 residues. CDR1 is LGHDT and CDR2 is YNNKEL in the germline V gene (reference sequence). CDR3 sequence (DNA): TGTGCCAGCAGCCAAGATTGGCGGGCTAACATTCAGTACTTC. This sequence encodes CASSQDWRANIQYF.

This chain links TRBV2 with TRBJ2-7; a weak D match, TRBD1 (5 bases). This CDR3 is 19 amino acids long. The germline V gene encodes CDR1 SNHLY and CDR2 FYNNEI. V was shortened by 7 bases and J by 6 bases, with 34 bases between the two germline ends. CDR3 in amino acids: CASTKTAPTARLRPSEQYF. The DNA for the CDR3 is TGTGCCAGCACAAAGACAGCTCCCACCGCGAGGTTAAGACCCAGCGAGCAGTACTTC.

The chain uses TRBV7-2 and TRBJ1-3; 11 bases fit TRBD1. The CDR3 is made up of 16 amino acids. Germline V CDR1 and CDR2: SGHTA, FQGNSA. With 4 bases clipped from V and 0 bases from J, the junction kept 2 bases outside the gene matches. CDR3 protein: CASSWGQGGSGNTIYF. For the CDR3, the DNA is TGTGCCAGCAGCTGGGGACAGGGGGGCTCTGGAAACACCATATATTTT.

The J gene is TRBJ1-1, the V gene TRBV11-3; D uncertain. Germline CDR1 SGHNT, CDR2 YENEEA. Trimming shortened V by 1 base and J by 7 bases, and 10 bases separated the two germline ends. This CDR3 contains 13 residues. The CDR3, as DNA: TGTGCCAGCAGCTTAGGGGCGGCAGGTGAAGCTTTCTTT. Encoded protein: CASSLGAAGEAFF.

The table lists this clone with a few counts. Other DNA sequences from this sample encode an identical CDR3 as well. This sequence joins TRBV24-1 and TRBJ2-3; TRBD1 agrees at 8 bases. The length of the CDR3 is 15 residues. After removal of 4 bases from V and 1 base from J, the junction contained 3 bases not matched to a gene. In germline, CDR1 is KGHDR, CDR2 SFDVKD. CDR3 coding DNA: TGTGCCACCAGTGACACGGGACAGGGCACAGATACGCAGTATTTT. Protein sequence: CATSDTGQGTDTQYF.

The chain carries TRBV4-1 and TRBJ1-1; 7 nucleotides line up with TRBD1. Germline V gives CDR1 MGHRA, CDR2 YSYEKL. The CDR3 runs 13 residues. The V segment lost 5 bases and the J segment 5 bases; nucleotides outside the gene matches: 5. CDR3 nucleotide sequence: TGCGCCAGCAGCAAGGGGGCCGGGACTGAAGCTTTCTTT. Residues: CASSKGAGTEAFF.

The J gene is TRBJ1-1, the V gene TRBV10-3, with 7 bases aligning to TRBD1. Unmatched junction bases numbered 9, after V lost 6 bases and J lost 5 bases. Germline V gene lookup returns CDR1 ENHRY and CDR2 SYGVKD. The CDR3 has 14 amino acids. The CDR3 reads CAIRGDRVYTEAFF. As DNA, the CDR3 is TGTGCCATCAGGGGTGACAGGGTCTATACTGAAGCTTTCTTT.

The V gene is TRBV14, the J gene TRBJ2-7; D is perhaps TRBD1 or TRBD2 (5 bases each). V was pared by 1 base and J by 4 bases, with 14 bases between. The CDR3 is made up of 15 amino acids. Germline V gene data show CDR1 as SGHDN and CDR2 as FVKESK. CDR3 sequence (DNA): TGTGCCAGCAGCCAAGTAAGCCAGGGACGGTACGAGCAGTACTTC. It translates to CASSQVSQGRYEQYF.

The J gene is TRBJ2-1, the V gene TRBV18, with 7 bases that match TRBD2. The CDR3 runs to 14 residues. After removal of 6 bases from V and 5 bases from J, the junction contained 7 bases not matched to a gene. Germline V lookup: CDR1 KGHSH, CDR2 LQKENI. The CDR3 sequence: CASSQTTSNNEQFF. CDR3 coding DNA: TGTGCCAGCTCCCAGACGACTAGCAACAATGAGCAGTTCTTC.